Each of the 21 T cell receptor beta chains below was sequenced from the same sample in a study of shared clonotypes between healthy human individuals. Repertoires were generated with immunoSEQ multiplex PCR, while TCRdb's copy carries only in-frame clones and drops some. Of about 700,000 clones listed, 74% are singletons. The sequenced material came from memory CD4+ T cells sorted from blood. Subset indicated: CD45RA-negative fraction. Receptor source: a woman in her twenties or thirties in good health.

The V and J genes are TRBV10-3 and TRBJ2-1, with a tentative D call TRBD2 (7 bases). Germline V gives CDR1 ENHRY, CDR2 SYGVKD. The CDR3 totals 20 residues. V lost 4 bases to trimming and J lost 0 bases, with 25 bases between them. The chain's CDR3 is CAISATGTKGPSSSYNEQFF. CDR3 in DNA: TGTGCCATCAGTGCAACAGGGACTAAAGGCCCGTCTAGCTCCTACAATGAGCAGTTCTTC.

This clone was counted between two and nine times. V gene TRBV5-1 combines with J gene TRBJ1-4; TRBD1 is a possible D gene (5 bases). Trimming left V 4 bases short and J 8 bases short, with 15 bases between. This CDR3 region has 14 residues. Germline lookup yields CDR1 SGHRS and CDR2 YFSETQ. The CDR3 DNA sequence: TGCGCCAGCAGCCCCGGGACCCGGGGGGAAAAACTGTTTTTT. Its protein product is CASSPGTRGEKLFF.

A few counts support this clone. The sample has other DNA sequences that encode this CDR3 too. The rearrangement uses TRBV5-1 and TRBJ1-5; tentative D call: TRBD1 (6 bases). The CDR3 is 13 amino acids. Deletions cut 0 bases from V and 7 bases from J, with 8 bases between. The germline gives CDR1 SGHRS, CDR2 YFSETQ. CDR3 residues: CASSLEGTQPQHF. Written as DNA, the CDR3 is TGCGCCAGCAGCTTGGAGGGGACACAGCCCCAGCATTTT.

This clone occurred a few times. This chain joins TRBV30 and TRBJ2-2, with 8 bases identical to TRBD1. V shed 5 bases, J shed 0 bases, and the junction held 2 bases outside the gene matches. This CDR3 region has 14 residues. Per the germline V gene, CDR1 is GTSNPN and CDR2 is SVGIG (reference sequence). The DNA for the CDR3 is TGTGCCTGGCCGGACAGGGCGAACACCGGGGAGCTGTTTTTT. It specifies CAWPDRANTGELFF.

V is TRBV9 and J is TRBJ2-2; D remains unclear. V was trimmed by 1 base and J by 8 bases, leaving 6 bases between them. The length of the CDR3 is 12 residues. Germline assignment: CDR1 SGDLS and CDR2 YYNGEE. The CDR3 here is CASSVYSGELFF. CDR3 sequence (DNA): TGTGCCAGCAGCGTATATTCGGGGGAGCTGTTTTTT.

The chain is built from TRBV28 and TRBJ2-1, with D perhaps TRBD1 (7 bases). V lost 4 bases, J lost 6 bases, and 19 bases lay in between. CDR1 and CDR2 from the germline V gene are MDHEN and SYDVKM. This CDR3 comprises 16 residues. The CDR3 DNA follows: TGTGCCAGCAGTTCTGCCCAGGGGGGAATGGGCAATGAGCAGTTCTTC. As protein: CASSSAQGGMGNEQFF.

This sequence joins TRBV5-1 and TRBJ2-7; 14 bases match TRBD2. With 0 bases clipped from V and 6 bases from J, the junction kept 8 bases outside the gene matches. The CDR3 loop spans 17 amino acids. Germline V gene sequence: CDR1 SGHRS, CDR2 YFSETQ. CDR3 nucleotides: TGCGCCAGCAGCTTGGGGAAGACTAGCGGGAGGGCCGGCGAGCAGTACTTC. Its protein product is CASSLGKTSGRAGEQYF. The variable domain in full, completed from reference TRBV5-1 and TRBJ2-7, reads KAGVTQTPRYLIKTRGQQVTLSCSPISGHRSVSWYQQTPGQGLQFLFEYFSETQRNKGNFPGRFSGRQFSNSRSEMNVSTLELGDSALYLCASSLGKTSGRAGEQYFGPGTRLTVT.

The rearrangement joins TRBV25-1 to TRBJ2-3, with 8 nucleotides matching TRBD2. Germline-derived CDR1 and CDR2 are MGHDK and SYGVNS. The CDR3 runs to 18 residues. V was pared by 4 bases and J by 5 bases, with 17 bases of the junction left unmatched. Here the CDR3 reads CASSGPHFGREGLDTQYF. The CDR3 DNA follows: TGTGCCAGCAGTGGGCCCCATTTCGGGAGGGAAGGGTTAGATACGCAGTATTTT.

The chain combines TRBV5-1 with TRBJ2-2, with 7 bases identical to TRBD2. V lost 3 bases to trimming and J lost 4 bases; unmatched junction nucleotides: 9. The CDR3 is made up of 16 amino acids. Germline loops: CDR1 SGHRS, CDR2 YFSETQ. The CDR3 bases are TGCGCCAGCAGCTGGGACTGGCGGGAGAGCACCGGGGAGCTGTTTTTT. Its translation is CASSWDWRESTGELFF.

A single count supports this clone. The V gene is TRBV7-8, the J gene TRBJ1-1, with D unresolved. Deletions cut 5 bases from V and 4 bases from J, with 14 bases between. CDR1 and CDR2 from the germline V gene are SGHVS and FQNEAQ. The CDR3 length is 14 residues. The CDR3 DNA reads TGTGCCAGCAGCCAGCGGATTCTGAGCACTGAAGCTTTCTTT. It is translated as CASSQRILSTEAFF.

V usage is TRBV25-1 and J usage is TRBJ2-7; TRBD2 aligns across 14 bases. This CDR3 spans 18 amino acids. With V trimmed by 1 base and J by 1 base, 6 bases remained unmatched. Germline V gene data show CDR1 as MGHDK and CDR2 as SYGVNS. The CDR3 loop is CASSESTSGRAWSYEQYF. The CDR3 DNA reads as TGTGCCAGCAGTGAATCGACTAGCGGGAGGGCCTGGTCCTACGAGCAGTACTTC.

This clone was observed a handful of times. V gene TRBV6-5 combines with J gene TRBJ2-7, with TRBD2 identical over 9 bases. Per the germline V gene, CDR1 is MNHEY and CDR2 is SVGAGI. V lost 7 bases, J lost 0 bases, and 7 bases stayed unmatched. The CDR3 loop spans 15 amino acids. CDR3 amino acids: CASTRGGRGSYEQYF. As DNA, the CDR3 is TGTGCCAGCACCAGGGGCGGGAGGGGCTCCTACGAGCAGTACTTC.

The chain has TRBV2 and TRBJ2-6, with a tentative D call TRBD2 (6 bases). Trimming took 7 bases from V and 2 from J, leaving 12 bases between them. The CDR3 has 15 residues. Looked up from germline, CDR1 is SNHLY and CDR2 is FYNNEI. The CDR3 coding sequence is TGTGCCAGCAAGTTAACGGGGGCTGGGGCCAACGTCCTGACTTTC. Amino acid sequence: CASKLTGAGANVLTF.

The chain uses TRBV4-1 and TRBJ2-1; no clear D. The CDR3 contains 13 residues. Germline CDR1 is MGHRA and CDR2 is YSYEKL. The ends were cut back, 3 bases at V and 7 bases at J, with 10 bases in the middle. The CDR3 sequence is CASSHGMWNEQFF. The CDR3 bases are TGCGCCAGCAGCCATGGGATGTGGAATGAGCAGTTCTTC.

This clone came up a few times. A much larger clone sits a single nucleotide away, making a read error possible. This sequence joins TRBV6-1 and TRBJ2-7, with 8 bases matching TRBD1. V lost 6 bases and J lost 0; bases outside the gene matches: 4. Germline V gives CDR1 MNHNS, CDR2 SASEGT. CDR3 size: 14 residues. CDR3 amino acids: CASRVQGDSYEQYF. The CDR3 bases are TGTGCCAGCAGGGTACAGGGGGACTCCTACGAGCAGTACTTC.

This chain connects TRBV4-1 to TRBJ1-4; the D gene is possibly TRBD1 (5 bases). The length of the CDR3 is 13 residues. V lost 8 bases and J lost 6, with 13 bases in between. Germline lookup yields CDR1 MGHRA and CDR2 YSYEKL. CDR3 loop: CASYSRVYEKLFF. The CDR3 region has the DNA TGCGCCAGCTACAGCAGGGTCTATGAAAAACTGTTTTTT.

CDR3 DNA sequence: TGTGCCCGAGCGGGGAAGGGGGCAGATACGCAGTATTTT. Its protein product is CARAGKGADTQYF. The rearrangement links TRBV30 to TRBJ2-3; possible D gene TRBD2, 7 bases. V dropped 8 bases and J dropped 4 bases, with 16 bases sitting between them. Germline V lookup: CDR1 GTSNPN, CDR2 SVGIG (reference sequence). The CDR3 totals 13 residues.

The rearrangement joins TRBV7-2 to TRBJ2-2, with D uncertain. Germline CDR1 and CDR2: SGHTA and FQGNSA. Trimming removed 4 bases from V and 5 bases from J, with 8 bases in between. The CDR3 is made up of 13 amino acids. The CDR3 is CASSSTQTGELFF. DNA for the CDR3: TGTGCCAGCAGCTCCACACAAACCGGGGAGCTGTTTTTT.

This chain links TRBV27 with TRBJ1-2; the D is unclear. The V and J ends lost 10 bases and 6 bases respectively, with 24 bases between them. Looked up from germline, CDR1 is MNHEY and CDR2 is SMNVEV (reference sequence). The CDR3 contains 15 residues. CDR3 protein: CATKRRDTSMDGYTF. The CDR3 DNA follows: TGTGCCACCAAACGGAGGGATACCTCCATGGATGGCTACACCTTC.

This rearrangement joins TRBV27 to TRBJ2-7, with a tentative D call TRBD1 (5 bases). The germline gives CDR1 MNHEY, CDR2 SMNVEV (reference sequence). The length of the CDR3 is 14 residues. V was cut by 3 bases and J by 3 bases, with 12 bases left in between. The DNA of the CDR3 is TGTGCCAGCAGTTTCTCCGCAGGGCGCTACGAGCAGTACTTC. Translation gives CASSFSAGRYEQYF.

This rearrangement joins TRBV15 to TRBJ2-3; 13 nucleotides agree with TRBD2. The CDR3 extends over 17 amino acids. Germline assignment: CDR1 LNHNV and CDR2 YYDKDF (reference sequence). V dropped 0 bases and J dropped 4; count of bases not matched to a gene: 4. CDR3 protein: CATSRELGLAGPDTQYF. For the CDR3, the DNA is TGTGCCACCAGCAGAGAACTGGGACTAGCGGGACCAGATACGCAGTATTTT.